This T cell receptor beta chain is drawn from a study of shared clonotypes between healthy human individuals. Execution of the assay was at deep level. Every subset had its genomic DNA shared out evenly among several immunoSEQ plates. TCRdb's copy holds only in-frame clones and misses some; the assay was immunoSEQ multiplex PCR. Of around 990,000 clones in the sample, approximately 77% are singletons; the top ten hold approximately 0.95%. In this sample, this clone turned up a few times. Its antigen is undetermined. Study results and limitations: Only blood samples were collected, and tissue repertoires likely differ.

The study enrolled healthy HIV-negative adults without recent acute infections or vaccinations as donors. Trimming took 5 bases from V and 2 from J; bases not matched to a gene: 4. The CDR3 has 16 residues. Germline loops: CDR1 SGHTA, CDR2 FQGNSA. The chain uses TRBV7-2 and TRBJ2-3; 13 bases fit TRBD2. Sequencing input: memory CD4+ T cells from PBMCs. Subset indicated: CD45RA-negative fraction. The clonotype comes from a man aged 18 to 35 in good health. Some clones in this sample may be carry-over from other donors' samples. CDR3 bases: TGTGCCAGCAGCGCTGGACTAGCGGGAGTCACAGATACGCAGTATTTT. As protein: CASSAGLAGVTDTQYF.